The entry that follows covers one T cell receptor (beta chain) sequence. The data were taken from a study of technical replicates of blood from a handful of donors. CDR3 size: 16 residues. Trimming took off 5 bases at V and 6 bases at J, with 23 bases between the two ends. Germline V gene data show CDR1 as SGHDT and CDR2 as YYEEEE. Using immunoSEQ multiplex PCR, the repertoire was profiled, and TCRdb retains in-frame clones only, with some absent. This repertoire shows more than 65,000 clones, 88% found once; its top ten account for approximately 5%. Sequencing was carried out using PBMCs. The sequence was collected from a human donor in good health. Some clones in this sample may be carry-over from other donors' samples. V usage is TRBV5-6 and J usage is TRBJ1-1; D remains ambiguous. CDR3 sequence (DNA): TGTGCCAGCAGGAGAGGAGAGGACTCACCGGGCCCTGAAGCTTTCTTT. Its translation is CASRRGEDSPGPEAFF.